This T cell receptor beta chain was identified in a study of control samples from healthy donors and cancer patients. With 3 bases clipped from V and 2 bases from J, the junction kept 13 bases outside the gene matches. CDR1 MNHEY and CDR2 SMNVEV come from the germline V gene (reference sequence). The CDR3 has 18 residues. The repertoire was sequenced with immunoSEQ multiplex PCR; TCRdb's copy has only in-frame clones and lacks some. Seen here are 120,000 to 150,000 clones, approximately 94% observed once, and the top ten hold roughly 5.7%. The genes are TRBV27 and TRBJ2-7, with 10 bases lining up with TRBD1. The clonotype was recovered from a man aged 18 to 35 in good health. The specimen was blood. The chain's CDR3 is CASSFSGSRDRGPYEQYF. CDR3 coding DNA: TGTGCCAGCAGTTTTTCGGGATCGAGGGACAGGGGCCCCTACGAGCAGTACTTC.